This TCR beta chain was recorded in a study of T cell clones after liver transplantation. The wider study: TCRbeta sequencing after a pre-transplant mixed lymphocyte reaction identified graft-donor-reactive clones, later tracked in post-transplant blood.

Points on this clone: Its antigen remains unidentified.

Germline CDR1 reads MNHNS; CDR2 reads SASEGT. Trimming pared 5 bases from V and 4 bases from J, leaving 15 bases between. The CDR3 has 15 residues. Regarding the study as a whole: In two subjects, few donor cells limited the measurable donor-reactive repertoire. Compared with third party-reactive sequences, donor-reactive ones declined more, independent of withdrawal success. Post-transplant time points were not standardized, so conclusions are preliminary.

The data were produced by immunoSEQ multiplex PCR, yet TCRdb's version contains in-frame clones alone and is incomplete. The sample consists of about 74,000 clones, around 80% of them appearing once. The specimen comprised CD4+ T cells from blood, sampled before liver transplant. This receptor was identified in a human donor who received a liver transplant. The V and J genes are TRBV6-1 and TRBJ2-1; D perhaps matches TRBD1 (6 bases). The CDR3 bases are TGTGCCAGCAGTAAATTCGGGGACATGTACAATGAGCAGTTCTTC. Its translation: CASSKFGDMYNEQFF.